This passage covers 17 T cell receptor beta chains from one sample sequenced in a study of neurological immune-mediated disorders. A single record per CDR3 protein comes from TCRdb applying MiXCR to the 5' RACE reads. This sample has around 32,000 distinct CDR3 sequences; around 10% occur once, and the top ten carry about 5.8%. The material sequenced was PBMCs. The receptors originated from a woman aged 55 to 70 in good health.

This clonotype was observed at least ten times. DNA for the CDR3: TGTGCCACCAGTGATGGGGCGAGCTCCTACAATGAGCAGTTCTTC. This sequence encodes CATSDGASSYNEQFF. The rearrangement joins TRBV24-1 to TRBJ2-1; tentative D call: TRBD1 (5 bases). The ends were cut back, 3 bases at V and 0 bases at J, with 8 bases in the middle. Germline CDR1 is KGHDR and CDR2 is SFDVKD. The CDR3 is 15 residues long.

This clonotype was counted many times. The rearrangement uses TRBV10-3 and TRBJ1-2; no definite D call. Germline assignment: CDR1 ENHRY and CDR2 SYGVKD. The CDR3 is 12 amino acids. Between the trimmed V and J ends, which lost 2 bases and 4 bases, there was a span of 5 bases. CDR3 loop: CAISEPAYGYTF. As DNA, the CDR3 is TGTGCCATCAGTGAGCCGGCCTATGGCTACACCTTC.

This clonotype was observed at least ten times. V is TRBV4-3 and J is TRBJ2-1, with D hard to call. The CDR3 length is 13 residues. V lost 0 bases, J lost 7 bases, and 7 bases lay in between. Germline V gene sequence: CDR1 LGHNA, CDR2 YSLEER. The CDR3 nucleotides read TGCGCCAGCAGCCAAGATCAGGAAAATGAGCAGTTCTTC. This codes for CASSQDQENEQFF.

This clonotype qualifies as medium-sized. V and J are TRBV20-1 and TRBJ2-3; D is perhaps TRBD1 (6 bases). The germline V gene has CDR1 DFQATT and CDR2 SNEGSKA (reference sequence). Trimming took off 6 bases at V and 2 bases at J, with 21 bases between the two ends. There are 16 residues in the CDR3. In DNA, the CDR3 is TGCAGTGCCAAAACCAGGGGCGGTTTTTACACAGATACGCAGTATTTT. This sequence encodes CSAKTRGGFYTDTQYF.

This clonotype came up many times. This chain joins TRBV12-3 or TRBV12-4 and TRBJ2-1; D remains ambiguous. The V end lost 7 bases, the J end lost 7 bases, and 20 bases lay between the germline ends. CDR3 size: 15 residues. DNA for the CDR3: TGTGCCAGCATTACCTGGGAATCACCTACAAATGAGCAGTTCTTC. The encoded protein is CASITWESPTNEQFF.

In regard to this clonotype: It may be a read error: a sequence one base away is much more abundant. The V and J genes are TRBV25-1 and TRBJ1-1, with a possible D match to TRBD1 (5 bases). The CDR3 covers 14 residues. The germline V gene has CDR1 MGHDK and CDR2 SYGVNS. CDR3 sequence: CASSGGNMNIEAFF. For the CDR3, the DNA is TGTGCCAGCTCCGGGGGGAACATGAACATTGAAGCTTTCTTT.

The J gene is TRBJ2-1, the V gene TRBV6-2 or TRBV6-3; possibly TRBD2 for D (6 bases). The V end lost 6 bases, the J end lost 5 bases, and 17 bases lay between the germline ends. Germline CDR1 is MNHEY and CDR2 is SVGEGT. The CDR3 covers 15 residues. In DNA, the CDR3 is TGTGCCAGCAGCAACCCCCAGCGGGTACACAATGAGCAGTTCTTC. This encodes CASSNPQRVHNEQFF.

The chain carries TRBV7-2 and TRBJ2-2; D tentatively fits TRBD1 or TRBD2 (5 bases each). Germline lookup yields CDR1 SGHTA and CDR2 FQGNSA. This CDR3 has 17 residues. The germline V and J ends were trimmed by 2 bases and 4 bases, with 17 bases remaining between them. CDR3 coding DNA: TGTGCCAGCAGCTTAAGGGGCCACTGGAGGTCCACCGGGGAGCTGTTTTTT. Amino acids: CASSLRGHWRSTGELFF.

This clonotype has a count of ten or more. The genes are TRBV18 and TRBJ1-1, with D unresolved. CDR3 length: 13 residues. The ends were cut back, 2 bases at V and 0 bases at J, with 4 bases in the middle. Germline V gives CDR1 KGHSH, CDR2 LQKENI. The chain's CDR3 is CASSPGVNTEAFF. CDR3 nucleotide sequence: TGTGCCAGCTCACCAGGGGTGAACACTGAAGCTTTCTTT.

This clonotype was seen at least ten times. The chain couples TRBV20-1 to TRBJ2-4, with D tentatively TRBD2 (5 bases). Germline CDR1 reads DFQATT; CDR2 reads SNEGSKA (reference sequence). The CDR3 sequence is 14 residues long. V lost 8 bases, J lost 7 bases, and 21 bases lay in between. The CDR3 region is CSSKDIGSGNIQYF. In nucleotides, the CDR3 is TGCAGTTCGAAGGATATCGGGTCGGGGAACATTCAGTACTTC.

This clonotype was counted many times. The chain carries TRBV5-1 and TRBJ2-5; 10 nucleotides match TRBD1. The CDR3 runs 14 residues. Germline CDR1 reads SGHRS; CDR2 reads YFSETQ. J gave up 2 bases and V 5 bases, and 3 bases lay outside the gene matches. CDR3: CASSRTGGQETQYF. The CDR3 DNA reads TGCGCCAGCAGTCGGACAGGGGGACAAGAGACCCAGTACTTC.

This clonotype appeared many times. This chain links TRBV7-6 with TRBJ1-5; D call uncertain. V was pared by 5 bases and J by 3 bases, with 11 bases between. CDR1 and CDR2 (germline): SGHVS, FNYEAQ. This CDR3 contains 14 residues. The DNA of the CDR3 is TGTGCCAGCAGCCCCACCCTAGCCAATCAGCCCCAGCATTTT. The encoded protein is CASSPTLANQPQHF. The complete variable domain, with remaining parts taken from reference TRBV7-6 and TRBJ1-5, reads GAGVSQSPRYKVTKRGQDVALRCDPISGHVSLYWYRQALGQGPEFLTYFNYEAQQDKSGLPNDRFSAERPEGSISTLTIQRTEQRDSAMYRCASSPTLANQPQHFGDGTRLSIL.

This clonotype was seen repeatedly, ten times or more. This chain links TRBV20-1 with TRBJ2-3; a weak D match, TRBD2 (6 bases). Germline CDR1 is DFQATT and CDR2 is SNEGSKA (reference sequence). The length of the CDR3 is 16 residues. Deletions cut 5 bases from V and 2 bases from J, with 20 bases between. CDR3 sequence (DNA): TGCAGTGCTCCCCGAAGAAACCGGGGGACCACAGATACGCAGTATTTT. As protein: CSAPRRNRGTTDTQYF.

This clonotype was found many times. The chain recombines TRBV7-9 with TRBJ2-1; D remains unclear. The CDR3 length is 13 residues. Trimming cost V 3 bases and J 8 bases, with 11 bases left between them. The germline V gene has CDR1 SEHNR and CDR2 FQNEAQ (reference sequence). CDR3 coding DNA: TGTGCCAGCAGCTTCGAAATCACAGATGAGCAGTTCTTC. Encoded protein: CASSFEITDEQFF.

This clonotype has ten or more counts. V gene TRBV20-1 combines with J gene TRBJ1-6; D is perhaps TRBD1 (6 bases). V was clipped by 4 bases and J by 13 bases, with 14 bases between them. The CDR3 sequence is 12 residues long. Germline V gene data show CDR1 as DFQATT and CDR2 as SNEGSKA (reference sequence). CDR3 nucleotide sequence: TGCAGTGCTACGGCAGGGGCAACCCCCCTCCACTTT. Translating gives CSATAGATPLHF.

This clonotype was seen at least ten times. The V gene is TRBV20-1, the J gene TRBJ2-7, with 10 bases identical to TRBD1. Per the germline V gene, CDR1 is DFQATT and CDR2 is SNEGSKA (reference sequence). Trimming removed 6 bases from V and 2 bases from J; junction bases left unmatched: 7. The CDR3 consists of 14 residues. The CDR3 nucleotides are TGCAGTGCACCAAGGACAGGGGGGACCTACGAGCAGTACTTC. This translates into CSAPRTGGTYEQYF.

This clonotype was observed at least ten times. V and J are TRBV20-1 and TRBJ2-1; 9 bases map to TRBD2. The V segment lost 5 bases and the J segment 7 bases; nucleotides outside the gene matches: 12. There are 15 residues in the CDR3. Germline assignment: CDR1 DFQATT and CDR2 SNEGSKA (reference sequence). The CDR3 DNA follows: TGCAGTGCTTCCCCTTCTAGCGGGGCTACGAATGAGCAGTTCTTC. This translates into CSASPSSGATNEQFF.